Below, 4 T cell receptor beta chains from the same sample are listed, as sequenced in a study of cytomegalovirus exposure and HLA in healthy donors. The PCR used 60 Vbeta and 13 Jbeta primers. Clones were read by immunoSEQ multiplex PCR, and TCRdb kept only the in-frame ones, dropping some. The table for this sample gives roughly 100,000 clones. Sequenced input: PBMCs. These receptors all stem from a man between 40 and 49 years old in good health and CMV-seronegative.

The gene calls are TRBV28 and TRBJ1-3; D perhaps matches TRBD1 (5 bases). With 5 bases removed from V and 0 bases from J, the gap between germline ends came to 14 bases. This CDR3 contains 16 residues. Per germline, CDR1 MDHEN and CDR2 SYDVKM. The CDR3 loop reads CASSPPTVTSGNTIYF. The CDR3 bases are TGTGCCAGCAGTCCCCCGACAGTAACCTCTGGAAACACCATATATTTT.

The gene calls are TRBV18 and TRBJ1-1, with 7 bases lining up with TRBD1. V was pared by 5 bases and J by 7 bases, with 4 bases of the junction left unmatched. Germline V gives CDR1 KGHSH, CDR2 LQKENI. CDR3 length: 12 residues. The CDR3 DNA reads as TGTGCCAGCTCAACCACAGGGGATGAAGCTTTCTTT. This gives the protein CASSTTGDEAFF.

This chain uses TRBV4-3 with TRBJ2-5; 15 bases align to TRBD2. J was trimmed by 4 bases and V by 3 bases; bases with no gene match: 6. CDR1 is LGHNA, CDR2 YSLEER, per germline. The CDR3 covers 17 residues. This CDR3 reads CASSQTGLAGGVETQYF. The CDR3 DNA sequence: TGCGCCAGCAGCCAGACCGGACTAGCGGGAGGGGTAGAGACCCAGTACTTC.

The chain couples TRBV27 to TRBJ2-7; D is possibly TRBD2 (6 bases). V was shortened by 3 bases and J by 2 bases, with 8 bases between the two germline ends. The CDR3 is 13 amino acids. Germline CDR1 and CDR2: MNHEY and SMNVEV (reference sequence). For the CDR3, the DNA is TGTGCCAGCAGTTTTTCGGGGGCCTACGAGCAGTACTTC. Translating gives CASSFSGAYEQYF.